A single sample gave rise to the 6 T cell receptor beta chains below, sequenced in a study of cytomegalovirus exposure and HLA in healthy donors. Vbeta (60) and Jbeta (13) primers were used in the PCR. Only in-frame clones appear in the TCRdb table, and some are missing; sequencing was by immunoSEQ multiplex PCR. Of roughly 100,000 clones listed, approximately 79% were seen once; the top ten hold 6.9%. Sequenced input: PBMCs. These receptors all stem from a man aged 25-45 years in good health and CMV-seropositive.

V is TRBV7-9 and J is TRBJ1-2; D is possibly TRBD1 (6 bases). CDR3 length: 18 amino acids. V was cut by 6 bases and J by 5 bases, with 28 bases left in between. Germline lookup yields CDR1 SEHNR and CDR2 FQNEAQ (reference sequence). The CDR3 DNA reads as TGTGCCAGCAGGTTAAACGAGGTCACAGGGAACTCTCGGTATGGCTACACCTTC. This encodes CASRLNEVTGNSRYGYTF.

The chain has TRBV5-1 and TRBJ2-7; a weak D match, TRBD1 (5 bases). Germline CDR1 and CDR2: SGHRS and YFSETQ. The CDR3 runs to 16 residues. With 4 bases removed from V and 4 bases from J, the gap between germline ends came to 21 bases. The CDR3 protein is CASSPSPAGSTYEQYF. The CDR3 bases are TGCGCCAGCAGCCCCTCACCGGCAGGGTCAACTTACGAGCAGTACTTC.

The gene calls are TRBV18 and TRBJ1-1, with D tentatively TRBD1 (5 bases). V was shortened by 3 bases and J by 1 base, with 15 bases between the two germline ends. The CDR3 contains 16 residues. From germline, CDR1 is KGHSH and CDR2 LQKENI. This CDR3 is CASSPQGGGTNTEAFF. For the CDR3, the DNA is TGTGCCAGCTCACCGCAGGGAGGAGGGACGAACACTGAAGCTTTCTTT.

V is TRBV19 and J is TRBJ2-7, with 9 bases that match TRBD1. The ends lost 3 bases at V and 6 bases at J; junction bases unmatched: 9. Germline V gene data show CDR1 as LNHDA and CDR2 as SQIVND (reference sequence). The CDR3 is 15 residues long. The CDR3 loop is CASSITGQGAVEQYF. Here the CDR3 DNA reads TGTGCCAGTAGTATCACGGGACAGGGAGCAGTCGAGCAGTACTTC. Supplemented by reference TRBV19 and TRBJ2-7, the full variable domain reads DGGITQSPKYLFRKEGQNVTLSCEQNLNHDAMYWYRQDPGQGLRLIYYSQIVNDFQKGDIAEGYSVSREKKESFPLTVTSAQKNPTAFYLCASSITGQGAVEQYFGPGTRLTVT.

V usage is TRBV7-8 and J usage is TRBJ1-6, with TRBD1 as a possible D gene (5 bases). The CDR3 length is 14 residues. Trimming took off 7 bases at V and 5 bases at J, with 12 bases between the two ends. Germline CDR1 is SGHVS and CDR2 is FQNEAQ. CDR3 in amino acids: CASKSWGNNSPLHF. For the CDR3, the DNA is TGTGCCAGCAAAAGTTGGGGCAATAATTCACCCCTCCACTTT.

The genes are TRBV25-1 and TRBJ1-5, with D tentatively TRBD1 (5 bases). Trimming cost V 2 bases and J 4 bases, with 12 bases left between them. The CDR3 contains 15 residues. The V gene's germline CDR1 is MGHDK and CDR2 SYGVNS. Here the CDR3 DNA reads TGTGCCAGCAGTGAACCGGGACTGTCAAATCAGCCCCAGCATTTT. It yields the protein CASSEPGLSNQPQHF. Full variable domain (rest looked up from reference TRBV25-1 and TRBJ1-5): EADIYQTPRYLVIGTGKKITLECSQTMGHDKMYWYQQDPGMELHLIHYSYGVNSTEKGDLSSESTVSRIRTEHFPLTLESARPSHTSQYLCASSEPGLSNQPQHFGDGTRLSIL.